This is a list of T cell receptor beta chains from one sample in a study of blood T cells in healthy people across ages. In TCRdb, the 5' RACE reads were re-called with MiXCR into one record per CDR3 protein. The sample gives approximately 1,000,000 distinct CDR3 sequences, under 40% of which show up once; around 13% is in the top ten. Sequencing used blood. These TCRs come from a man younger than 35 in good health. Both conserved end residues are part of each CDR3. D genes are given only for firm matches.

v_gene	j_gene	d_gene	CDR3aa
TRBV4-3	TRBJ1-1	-	CASSPSQGSTEAFF
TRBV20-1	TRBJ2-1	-	CSAHDNEQFF
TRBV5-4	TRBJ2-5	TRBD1	CASSTGGARETQYF
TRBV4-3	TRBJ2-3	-	CASSQSTRVTDTQYF
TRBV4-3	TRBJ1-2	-	CASSQGGVTNYGYTF
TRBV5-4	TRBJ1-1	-	CASSLDGGRPSTEAFF
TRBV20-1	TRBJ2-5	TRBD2	CSAKLQGLEETQYF
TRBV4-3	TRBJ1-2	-	CASSQDMKAGYGYTF
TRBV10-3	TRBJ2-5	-	CAISEGGDTSQETQYF
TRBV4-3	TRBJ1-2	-	CASSQDWGIGGGYTF
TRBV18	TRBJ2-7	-	CAGSPTPDEQYF
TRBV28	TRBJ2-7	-	CASSFSVSAQRFYEQYF
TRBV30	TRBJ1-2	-	CAWSAQSNYGYTF
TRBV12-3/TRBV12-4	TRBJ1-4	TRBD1	CASRPEPGQGLLYEKLFF
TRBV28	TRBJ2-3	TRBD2	CASSEPSGAFTDTQYF